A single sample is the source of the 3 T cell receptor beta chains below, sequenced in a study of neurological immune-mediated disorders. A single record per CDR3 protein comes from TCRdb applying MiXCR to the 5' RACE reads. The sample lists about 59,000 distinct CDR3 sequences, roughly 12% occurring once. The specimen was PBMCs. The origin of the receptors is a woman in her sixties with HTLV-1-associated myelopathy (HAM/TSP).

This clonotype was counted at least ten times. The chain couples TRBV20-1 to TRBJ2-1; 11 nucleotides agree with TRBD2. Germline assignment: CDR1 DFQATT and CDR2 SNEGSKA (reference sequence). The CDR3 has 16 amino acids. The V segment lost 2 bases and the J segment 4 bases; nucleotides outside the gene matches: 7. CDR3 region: CSARPLLAGAYNEQFF. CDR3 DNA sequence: TGCAGTGCTAGACCTTTACTAGCGGGAGCTTACAATGAGCAGTTCTTC.

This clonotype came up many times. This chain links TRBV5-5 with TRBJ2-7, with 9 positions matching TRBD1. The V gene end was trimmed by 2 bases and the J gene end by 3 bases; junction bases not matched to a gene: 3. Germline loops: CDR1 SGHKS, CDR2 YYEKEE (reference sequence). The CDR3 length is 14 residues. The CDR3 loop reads CASSFPGQGYEQYF. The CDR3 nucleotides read TGTGCCAGCAGCTTTCCGGGACAGGGCTACGAGCAGTACTTC.

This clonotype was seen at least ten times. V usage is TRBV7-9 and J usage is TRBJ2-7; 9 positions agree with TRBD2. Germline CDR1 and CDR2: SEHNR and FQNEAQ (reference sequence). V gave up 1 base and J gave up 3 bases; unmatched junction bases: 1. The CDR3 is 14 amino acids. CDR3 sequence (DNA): TGTGCCAGCAGCTTAGAGACTAGCGGCTACGAGCAGTACTTC. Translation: CASSLETSGYEQYF. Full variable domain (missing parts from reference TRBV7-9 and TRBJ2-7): DTGVSQNPRHKITKRGQNVTFRCDPISEHNRLYWYRQTLGQGPEFLTYFQNEAQLEKSRLLSDRFSAERPKGSFSTLEIQRTEQGDSAMYLCASSLETSGYEQYFGPGTRLTVT.